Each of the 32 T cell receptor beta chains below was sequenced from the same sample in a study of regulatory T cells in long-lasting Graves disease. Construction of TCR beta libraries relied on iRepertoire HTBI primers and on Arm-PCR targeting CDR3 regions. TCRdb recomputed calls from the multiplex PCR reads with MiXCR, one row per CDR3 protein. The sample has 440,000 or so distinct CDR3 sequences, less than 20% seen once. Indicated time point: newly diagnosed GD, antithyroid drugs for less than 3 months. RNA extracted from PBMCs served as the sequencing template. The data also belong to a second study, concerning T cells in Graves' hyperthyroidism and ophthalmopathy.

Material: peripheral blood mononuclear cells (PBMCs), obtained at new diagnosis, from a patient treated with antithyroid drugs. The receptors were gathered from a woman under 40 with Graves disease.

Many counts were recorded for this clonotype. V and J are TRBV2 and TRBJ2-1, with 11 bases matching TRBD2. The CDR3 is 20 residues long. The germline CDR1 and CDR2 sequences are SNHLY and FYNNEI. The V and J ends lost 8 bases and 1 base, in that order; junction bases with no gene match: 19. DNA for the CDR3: TGTGCCAGCCTCCCGAGAAGGTTTAGCGGGAGGGCCGGGTCCTACAATGAGCAGTTCTTC. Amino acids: CASLPRRFSGRAGSYNEQFF.

For the CDR3, the DNA is TGCAGTGCTAGACGCCCGGGGGGGAACACTGAAGCTTTCTTT. Its translation: CSARRPGGNTEAFF. The J gene is TRBJ1-1, the V gene TRBV20-1; D possibly corresponds to TRBD1 (5 bases). Per germline, CDR1 DFQATT and CDR2 SNEGSKA (reference sequence). The length of the CDR3 is 14 residues. Between the trimmed V and J ends, which lost 2 bases and 1 base, there was a span of 11 bases.

The CDR3 DNA follows: TGTGCCAGCAGCCAAGACTTACAGGGATTTAACTATGGCTACACCTTC. It translates to CASSQDLQGFNYGYTF. V gene TRBV14 combines with J gene TRBJ1-2; TRBD1 is a possible D gene (6 bases). The CDR3 sequence is 16 residues long. With 0 bases removed from V and 1 base from J, the gap between germline ends came to 12 bases. The germline V gene has CDR1 SGHDN and CDR2 FVKESK.

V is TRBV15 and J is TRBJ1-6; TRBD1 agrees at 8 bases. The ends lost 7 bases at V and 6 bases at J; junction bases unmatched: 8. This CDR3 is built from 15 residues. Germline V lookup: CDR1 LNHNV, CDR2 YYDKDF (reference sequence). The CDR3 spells CATNARTGSNSPLHF. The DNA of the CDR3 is TGTGCCACCAACGCTCGGACAGGGAGTAATTCACCCCTCCACTTT.

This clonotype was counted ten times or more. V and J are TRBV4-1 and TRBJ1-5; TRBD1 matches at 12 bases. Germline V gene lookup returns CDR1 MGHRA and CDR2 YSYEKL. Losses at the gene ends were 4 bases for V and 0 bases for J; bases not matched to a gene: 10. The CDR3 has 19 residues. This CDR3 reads CASSPGPGQGANSNQPQHF. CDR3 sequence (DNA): TGCGCCAGCAGCCCCGGACCGGGACAGGGGGCAAATAGCAATCAGCCCCAGCATTTT.

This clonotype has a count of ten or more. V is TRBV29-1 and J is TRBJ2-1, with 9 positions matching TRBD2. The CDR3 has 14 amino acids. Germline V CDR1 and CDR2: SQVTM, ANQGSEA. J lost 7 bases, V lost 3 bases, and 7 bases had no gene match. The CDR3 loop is CSVEREGRGNEQFF. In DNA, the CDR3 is TGCAGCGTTGAGCGGGAGGGCCGGGGGAATGAGCAGTTCTTC.

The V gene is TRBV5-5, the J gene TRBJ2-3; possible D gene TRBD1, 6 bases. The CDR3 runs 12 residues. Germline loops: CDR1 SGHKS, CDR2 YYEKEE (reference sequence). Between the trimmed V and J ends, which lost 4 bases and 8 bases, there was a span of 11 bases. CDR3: CASSRRGGTQYF. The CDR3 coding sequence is TGTGCCAGCAGCAGGCGAGGGGGTACGCAGTATTTT.

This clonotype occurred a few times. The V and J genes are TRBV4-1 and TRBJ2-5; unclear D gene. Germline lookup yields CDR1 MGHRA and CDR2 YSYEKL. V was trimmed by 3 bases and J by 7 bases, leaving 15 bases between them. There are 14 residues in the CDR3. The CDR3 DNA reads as TGCGCCAGCAGCCACGAGGAACTAACGGGGACCCAGTACTTC. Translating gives CASSHEELTGTQYF.

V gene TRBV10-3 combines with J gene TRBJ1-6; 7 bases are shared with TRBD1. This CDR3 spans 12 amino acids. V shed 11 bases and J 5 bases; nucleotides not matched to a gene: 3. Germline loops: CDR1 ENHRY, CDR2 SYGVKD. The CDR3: CAGQVHNSPLHF. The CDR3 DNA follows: TGTGCCGGACAGGTCCATAATTCACCCCTCCACTTT.

The CDR3, as DNA: TGCAGTGCTAGAGAGGAGGCTAGCGGGAGGGCCCAGTACTTC. Encoded protein: CSAREEASGRAQYF. V gene TRBV20-1 combines with J gene TRBJ2-4, with 12 nucleotides matching TRBD2. The CDR3 spans 14 residues. CDR1 and CDR2 (germline): DFQATT, SNEGSKA (reference sequence). Trimming took 0 bases from V and 13 from J; bases not matched to a gene: 7.

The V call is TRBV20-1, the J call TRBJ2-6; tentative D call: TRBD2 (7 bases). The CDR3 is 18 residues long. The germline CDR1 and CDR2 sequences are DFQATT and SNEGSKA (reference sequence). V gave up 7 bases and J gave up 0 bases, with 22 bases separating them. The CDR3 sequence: CSVTPAGTHISGANVLTF. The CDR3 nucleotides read TGCAGTGTTACACCAGCGGGGACACACATCTCTGGGGCCAACGTCCTGACTTTC.

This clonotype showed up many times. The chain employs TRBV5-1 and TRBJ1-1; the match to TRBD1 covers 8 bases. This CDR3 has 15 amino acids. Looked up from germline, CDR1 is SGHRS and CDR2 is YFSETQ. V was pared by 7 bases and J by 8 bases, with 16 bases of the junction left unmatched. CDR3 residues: CASGLPGGAFREAFF. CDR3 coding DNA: TGCGCCAGCGGCCTTCCAGGGGGCGCCTTCCGGGAAGCTTTCTTT.

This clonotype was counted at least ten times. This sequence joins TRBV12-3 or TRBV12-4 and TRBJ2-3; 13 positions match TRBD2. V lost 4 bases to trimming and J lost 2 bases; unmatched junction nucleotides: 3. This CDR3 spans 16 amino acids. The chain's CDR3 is CASSSGLAGFTDTQYF. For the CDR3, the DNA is TGTGCCAGCAGTTCGGGACTAGCGGGATTCACAGATACGCAGTATTTT.

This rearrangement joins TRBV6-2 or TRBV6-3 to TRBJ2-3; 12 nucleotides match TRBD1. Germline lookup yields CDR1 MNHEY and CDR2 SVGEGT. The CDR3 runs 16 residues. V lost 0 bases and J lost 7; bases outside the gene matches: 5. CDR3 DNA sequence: TGTGCCAGCAGTTACTCGGGGACAGGGGGCGGTTATACGCAGTATTTT. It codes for CASSYSGTGGGYTQYF.

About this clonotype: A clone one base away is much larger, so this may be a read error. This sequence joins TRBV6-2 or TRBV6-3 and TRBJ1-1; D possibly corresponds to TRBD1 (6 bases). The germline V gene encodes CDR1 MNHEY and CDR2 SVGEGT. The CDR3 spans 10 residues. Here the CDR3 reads CASGDTEDFF. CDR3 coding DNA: TGTGCCAGCGGGGACACTGAAGATTTCTTT.

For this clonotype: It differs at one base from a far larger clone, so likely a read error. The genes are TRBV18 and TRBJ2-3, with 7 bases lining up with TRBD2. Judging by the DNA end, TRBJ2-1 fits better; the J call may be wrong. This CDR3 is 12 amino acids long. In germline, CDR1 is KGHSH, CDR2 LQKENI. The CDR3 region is CASSPGREAQFF. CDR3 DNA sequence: TGTGCCAGCTCACCAGGGAGGGAGGCGCAGTTCTTC.

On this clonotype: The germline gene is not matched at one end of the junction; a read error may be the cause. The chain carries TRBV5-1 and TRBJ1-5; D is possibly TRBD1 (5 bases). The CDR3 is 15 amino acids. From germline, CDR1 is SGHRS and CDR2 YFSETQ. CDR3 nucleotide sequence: TGCGCCGGCAGCTTGGTTCCGGGGGTGGGTCAGCCCCAGCATTTT. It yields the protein CAGSLVPGVGQPQHF. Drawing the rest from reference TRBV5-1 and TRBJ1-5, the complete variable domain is KAGVTQTPRYLIKTRGQQVTLSCSPISGHRSVSWYQQTPGQGLQFLFEYFSETQRNKGNFPGRFSGRQFSNSRSEMNVSTLELGDSALYLCAGSLVPGVGQPQHFGDGTRLSIL.

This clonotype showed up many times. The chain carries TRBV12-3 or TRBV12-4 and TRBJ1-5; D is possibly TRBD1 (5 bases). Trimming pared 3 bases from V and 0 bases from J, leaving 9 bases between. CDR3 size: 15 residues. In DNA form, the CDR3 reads TGTGCCAGCAGTTTCTCGACAGTTAGCAATCAGCCCCAGCATTTT. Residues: CASSFSTVSNQPQHF.

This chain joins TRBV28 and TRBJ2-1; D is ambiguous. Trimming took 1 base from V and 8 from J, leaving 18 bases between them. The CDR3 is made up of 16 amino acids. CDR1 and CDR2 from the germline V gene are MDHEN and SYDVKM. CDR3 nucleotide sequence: TGTGCCAGCAGTTTATATGCCGGCAGAACCCGCCATGAGCAGTTCTTC. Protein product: CASSLYAGRTRHEQFF. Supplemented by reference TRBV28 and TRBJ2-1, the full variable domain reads DVKVTQSSRYLVKRTGEKVFLECVQDMDHENMFWYRQDPGLGLRLIYFSYDVKMKEKGDIPEGYSVSREKKERFSLILESASTNQTSMYLCASSLYAGRTRHEQFFGPGTRLTVL.

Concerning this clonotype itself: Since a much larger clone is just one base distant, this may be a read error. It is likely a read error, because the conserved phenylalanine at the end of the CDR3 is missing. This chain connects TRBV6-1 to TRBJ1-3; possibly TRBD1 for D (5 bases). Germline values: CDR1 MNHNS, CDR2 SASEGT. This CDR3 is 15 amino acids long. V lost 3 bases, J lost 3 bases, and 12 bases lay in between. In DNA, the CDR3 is TGTGCCAGCAGTGAGTTGAGAGGGGTTGGAAACACCATATATGTT. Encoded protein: CASSELRGVGNTIYV.

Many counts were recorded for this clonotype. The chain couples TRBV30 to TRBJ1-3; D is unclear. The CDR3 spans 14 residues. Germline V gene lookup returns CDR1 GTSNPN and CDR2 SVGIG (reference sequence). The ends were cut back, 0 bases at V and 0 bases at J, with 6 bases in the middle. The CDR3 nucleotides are TGTGCCTGGAGTGTGTTGGTCTCTGGAAACACCATATATTTT. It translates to CAWSVLVSGNTIYF.

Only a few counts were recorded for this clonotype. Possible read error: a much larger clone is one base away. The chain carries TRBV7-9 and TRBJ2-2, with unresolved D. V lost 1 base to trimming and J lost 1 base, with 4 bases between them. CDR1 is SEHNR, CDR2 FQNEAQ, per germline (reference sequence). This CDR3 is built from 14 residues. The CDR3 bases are TGTGCCAGCAGCTTAGAGAGGAACACCGGGGAGCTGTTTTTT. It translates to CASSLERNTGELFF.

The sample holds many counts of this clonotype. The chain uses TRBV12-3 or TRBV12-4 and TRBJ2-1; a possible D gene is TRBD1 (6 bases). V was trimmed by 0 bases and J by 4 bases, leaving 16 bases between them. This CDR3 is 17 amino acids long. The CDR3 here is CASSLALRRGGYNEQFF. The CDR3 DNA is TGTGCCAGCAGTTTAGCGCTAAGAAGAGGGGGTTACAATGAGCAGTTCTTC.

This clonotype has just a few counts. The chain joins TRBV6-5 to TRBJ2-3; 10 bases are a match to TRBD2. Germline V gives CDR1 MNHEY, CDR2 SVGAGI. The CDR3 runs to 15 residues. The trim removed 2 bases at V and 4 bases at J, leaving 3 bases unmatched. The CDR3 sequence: CASSYRAGGPDTQYF. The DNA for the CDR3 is TGTGCCAGCAGTTACAGAGCGGGAGGGCCAGATACGCAGTATTTT.

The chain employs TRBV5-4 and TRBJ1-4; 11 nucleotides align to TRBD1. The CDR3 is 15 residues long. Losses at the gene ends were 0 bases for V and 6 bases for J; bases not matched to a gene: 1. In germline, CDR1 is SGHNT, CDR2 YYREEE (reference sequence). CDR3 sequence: CASSLEGQGDEKLFF. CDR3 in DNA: TGTGCCAGCAGCTTGGAGGGACAGGGGGATGAAAAACTGTTTTTT.

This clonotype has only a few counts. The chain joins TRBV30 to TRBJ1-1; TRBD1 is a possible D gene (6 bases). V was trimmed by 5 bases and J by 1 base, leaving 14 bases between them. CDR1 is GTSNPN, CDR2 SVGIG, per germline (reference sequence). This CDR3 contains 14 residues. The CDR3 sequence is CAWWEGGSNTEAFF. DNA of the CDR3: TGTGCCTGGTGGGAGGGGGGATCGAACACTGAAGCTTTCTTT.

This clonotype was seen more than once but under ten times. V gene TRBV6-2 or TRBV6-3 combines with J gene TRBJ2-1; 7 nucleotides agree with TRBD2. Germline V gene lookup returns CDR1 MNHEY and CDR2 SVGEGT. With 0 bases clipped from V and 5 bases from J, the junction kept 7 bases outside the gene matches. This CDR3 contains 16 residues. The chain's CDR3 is CASSYSRLAGHNEQFF. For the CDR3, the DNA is TGTGCCAGCAGTTACTCTCGATTAGCGGGCCACAATGAGCAGTTCTTC.

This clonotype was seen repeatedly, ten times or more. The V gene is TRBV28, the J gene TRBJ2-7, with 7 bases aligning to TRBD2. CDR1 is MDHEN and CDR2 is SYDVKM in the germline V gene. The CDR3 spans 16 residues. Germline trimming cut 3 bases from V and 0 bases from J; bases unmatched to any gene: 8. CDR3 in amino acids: CASSLGGAGSSYEQYF. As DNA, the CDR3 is TGTGCCAGCAGTTTGGGAGGGGCAGGGAGCTCCTACGAGCAGTACTTC.

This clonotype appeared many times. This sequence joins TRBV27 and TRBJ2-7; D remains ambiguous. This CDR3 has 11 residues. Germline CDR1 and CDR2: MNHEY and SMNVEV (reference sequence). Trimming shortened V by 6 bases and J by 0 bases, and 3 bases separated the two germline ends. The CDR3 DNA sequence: TGTGCCAGCAGGAGCTCCTACGAGCAGTACTTC. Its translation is CASRSSYEQYF.

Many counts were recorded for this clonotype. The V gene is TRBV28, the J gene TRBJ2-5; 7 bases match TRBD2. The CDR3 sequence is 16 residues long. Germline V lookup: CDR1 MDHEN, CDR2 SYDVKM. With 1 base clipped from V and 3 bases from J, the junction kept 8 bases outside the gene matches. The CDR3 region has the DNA TGTGCCAGCAGTTTATCCGGGAGGCCAGGGAAAGAGACCCAGTACTTC. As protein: CASSLSGRPGKETQYF. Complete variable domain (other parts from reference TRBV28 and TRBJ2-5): DVKVTQSSRYLVKRTGEKVFLECVQDMDHENMFWYRQDPGLGLRLIYFSYDVKMKEKGDIPEGYSVSREKKERFSLILESASTNQTSMYLCASSLSGRPGKETQYFGPGTRLLVL.

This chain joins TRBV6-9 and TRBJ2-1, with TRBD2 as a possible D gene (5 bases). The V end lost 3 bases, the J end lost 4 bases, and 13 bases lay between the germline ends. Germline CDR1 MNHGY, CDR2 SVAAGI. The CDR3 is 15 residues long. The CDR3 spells CASSYWRRKYNEQFF. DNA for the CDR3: TGTGCCAGCAGTTACTGGAGGAGGAAATACAATGAGCAGTTCTTC.

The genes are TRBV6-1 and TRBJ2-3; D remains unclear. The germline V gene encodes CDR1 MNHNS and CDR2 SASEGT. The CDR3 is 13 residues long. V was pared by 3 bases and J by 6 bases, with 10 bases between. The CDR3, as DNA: TGTGCCAGCAGTGATCCAACCACGGATACGCAGTATTTT. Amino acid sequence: CASSDPTTDTQYF.